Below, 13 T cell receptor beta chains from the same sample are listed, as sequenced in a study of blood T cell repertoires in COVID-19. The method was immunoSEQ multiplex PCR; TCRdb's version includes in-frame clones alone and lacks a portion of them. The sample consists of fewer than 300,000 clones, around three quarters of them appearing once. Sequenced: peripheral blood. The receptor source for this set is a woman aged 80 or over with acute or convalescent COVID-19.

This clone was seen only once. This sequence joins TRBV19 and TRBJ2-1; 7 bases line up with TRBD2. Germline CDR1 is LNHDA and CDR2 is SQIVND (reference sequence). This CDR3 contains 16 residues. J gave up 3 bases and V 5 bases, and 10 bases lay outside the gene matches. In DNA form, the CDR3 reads TGTGCCAGTAGTTCCCGGACTAGGGGCGTCTACAATGAGCAGTTCTTC. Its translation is CASSSRTRGVYNEQFF.

The CDR3 loop reads CASSFGTFNEQYF. The CDR3 DNA follows: TGTGCCAGCAGCTTCGGGACATTCAACGAGCAGTACTTC. The rearrangement uses TRBV11-2 and TRBJ2-7; D may be TRBD1 (6 bases). Germline CDR1 reads SGHAT; CDR2 reads FQNNGV. V was trimmed by 3 bases and J by 5 bases, leaving 11 bases between them. CDR3 size: 13 residues.

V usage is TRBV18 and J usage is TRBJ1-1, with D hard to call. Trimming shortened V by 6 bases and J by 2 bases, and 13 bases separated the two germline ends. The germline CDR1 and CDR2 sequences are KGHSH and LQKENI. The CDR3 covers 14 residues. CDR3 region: CASSPQFGNTEAFF. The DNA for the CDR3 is TGTGCCAGCTCGCCCCAGTTTGGCAACACTGAAGCTTTCTTT.

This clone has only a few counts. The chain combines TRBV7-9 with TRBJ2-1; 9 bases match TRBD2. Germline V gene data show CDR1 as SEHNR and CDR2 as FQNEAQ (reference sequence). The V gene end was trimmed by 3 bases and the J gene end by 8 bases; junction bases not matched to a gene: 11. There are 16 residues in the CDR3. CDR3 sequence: CASSLKGRGGRYEQFF. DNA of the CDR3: TGTGCCAGCAGCTTGAAAGGGCGGGGGGGCCGCTATGAGCAGTTCTTC.

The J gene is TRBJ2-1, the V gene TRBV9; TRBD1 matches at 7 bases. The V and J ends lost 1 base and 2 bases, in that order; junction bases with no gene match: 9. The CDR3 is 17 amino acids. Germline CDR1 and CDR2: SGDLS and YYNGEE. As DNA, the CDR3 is TGTGCCAGCAGCGTATCGGCAGGGGGATTGCCCTACAATGAGCAGTTCTTC. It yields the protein CASSVSAGGLPYNEQFF. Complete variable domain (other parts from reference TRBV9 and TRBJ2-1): DSGVTQTPKHLITATGQRVTLRCSPRSGDLSVYWYQQSLDQGLQFLIQYYNGEERAKGNILERFSAQQFPDLHSELNLSSLELGDSALYFCASSVSAGGLPYNEQFFGPGTRLTVL.

The CDR3 DNA reads TGTGCCAGCAGGGAAAGGGTGGCAGGGCCGACTCTCCATCCGAACACTGAAGCTTTCTTT. Translating gives CASRERVAGPTLHPNTEAFF. The chain has TRBV6-1 and TRBJ1-1; perhaps TRBD1 as D (5 bases). The length of the CDR3 is 20 residues. The germline V and J ends were trimmed by 6 bases and 1 base, with 30 bases remaining between them. CDR1 and CDR2 from the germline V gene are MNHNS and SASEGT.

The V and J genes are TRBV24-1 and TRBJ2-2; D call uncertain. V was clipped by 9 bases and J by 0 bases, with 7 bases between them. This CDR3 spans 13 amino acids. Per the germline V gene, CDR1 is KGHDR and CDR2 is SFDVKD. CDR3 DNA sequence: TGTGCCACCGGCCTAGCGAACACCGGGGAGCTGTTTTTT. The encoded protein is CATGLANTGELFF.

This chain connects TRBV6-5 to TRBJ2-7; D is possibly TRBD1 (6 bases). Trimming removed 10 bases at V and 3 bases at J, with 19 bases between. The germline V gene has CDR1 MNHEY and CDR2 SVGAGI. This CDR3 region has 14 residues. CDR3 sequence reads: CAITGTLQGYEQYF. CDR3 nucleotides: TGTGCCATTACGGGCACATTACAGGGCTACGAGCAGTACTTC.

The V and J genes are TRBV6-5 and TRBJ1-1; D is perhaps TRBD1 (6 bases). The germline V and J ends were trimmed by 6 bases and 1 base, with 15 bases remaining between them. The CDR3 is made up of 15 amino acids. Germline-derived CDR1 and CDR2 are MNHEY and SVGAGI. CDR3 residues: CASRSNRVANTEAFF. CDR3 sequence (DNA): TGTGCCAGCAGATCAAACAGGGTAGCGAACACTGAAGCTTTCTTT.

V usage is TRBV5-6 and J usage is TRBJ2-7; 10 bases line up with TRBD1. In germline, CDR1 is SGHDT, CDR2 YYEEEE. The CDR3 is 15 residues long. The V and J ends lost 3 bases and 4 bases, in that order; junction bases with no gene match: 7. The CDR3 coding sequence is TGTGCCAGCAGCTGGGGGGACAGGGGAGATTACGAGCAGTACTTC. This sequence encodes CASSWGDRGDYEQYF.

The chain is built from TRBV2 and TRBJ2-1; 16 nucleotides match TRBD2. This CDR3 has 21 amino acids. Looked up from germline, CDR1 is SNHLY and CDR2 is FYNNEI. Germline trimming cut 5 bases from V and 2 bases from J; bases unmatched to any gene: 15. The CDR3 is CASSYFAGTSGRAFAYNEQFF. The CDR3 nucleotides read TGTGCCAGCAGTTACTTCGCCGGGACTAGCGGGAGGGCCTTCGCCTACAATGAGCAGTTCTTC.

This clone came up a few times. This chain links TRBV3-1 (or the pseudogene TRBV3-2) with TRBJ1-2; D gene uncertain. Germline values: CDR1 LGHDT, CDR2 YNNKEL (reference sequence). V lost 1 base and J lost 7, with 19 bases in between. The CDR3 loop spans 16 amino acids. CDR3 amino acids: CASSQAGRPGLSGYTF. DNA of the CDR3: TGTGCCAGCAGCCAAGCTGGTCGTCCGGGGTTGAGTGGCTACACCTTC.

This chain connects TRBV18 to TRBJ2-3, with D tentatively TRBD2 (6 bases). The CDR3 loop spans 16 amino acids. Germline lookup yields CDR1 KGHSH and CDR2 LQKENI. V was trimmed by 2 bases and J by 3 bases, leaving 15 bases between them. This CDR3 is CASSPISGLGTDTQYF. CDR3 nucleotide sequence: TGTGCCAGCTCACCAATAAGCGGGTTGGGGACAGATACGCAGTATTTT.